The 32 T cell receptor beta chains below were found in one sample sequenced in a study of T-cell reconstitution after alpha-beta-depleted transplantation in children. During its preparation, the TCRbeta library received unique molecular identifiers. TCRdb itself ran the PCR reads through MiXCR, one entry per CDR3 protein. The sample holds fewer than 400,000 distinct CDR3 sequences, over 20% seen once. Sequenced material: PBMCs, mostly from graft donor cells, taken 180 days after TCRalphabeta/CD19-depleted stem cell transplant. Every receptor here comes from a male patient between 5 and 17 years old who had a stem cell transplant for acute lymphoblastic leukemia, so the T cells may come from the graft donor.

This sequence joins TRBV29-1 and TRBJ2-2; TRBD2 is a possible D gene (6 bases). Trimming pared 4 bases from V and 7 bases from J, leaving 13 bases between. This CDR3 contains 13 residues. The V gene's germline CDR1 is SQVTM and CDR2 ANQGSEA. CDR3 in DNA: TGCAGCGTTGTTGGGGGGAGAGGCGGGGAGCTGTTTTTT. This translates into CSVVGGRGGELFF.

In this sample, this clonotype turned up a few times. The chain has TRBV4-1 and TRBJ2-7, with TRBD2 matching over 12 bases. CDR3 length: 18 residues. In germline, CDR1 is MGHRA, CDR2 YSYEKL. J lost 2 bases, V lost 0 bases, and 8 bases had no gene match. CDR3: CASSQDPGLAGRPYEQYF. CDR3 DNA: TGCGCCAGCAGCCAAGACCCTGGACTAGCGGGACGCCCCTACGAGCAGTACTTC.

About this clonotype: The junction differs from germline at one of its ends, possibly a read error. The J gene is TRBJ1-5, the V gene TRBV7-8; 8 positions match TRBD1. The CDR3 consists of 15 residues. Germline assignment: CDR1 SGHVS and CDR2 FQNEAQ. The CDR3 loop is CTSSTDGQGNQPQHF. For the CDR3, the DNA is TGTACCAGCAGCACAGACGGACAGGGTAATCAGCCCCAGCATTTT.

This chain links TRBV5-1 with TRBJ1-1; tentatively, D is TRBD1 (6 bases). V gave up 5 bases and J gave up 1 base, with 18 bases separating them. There are 16 residues in the CDR3. CDR1 SGHRS and CDR2 YFSETQ come from the germline V gene. The CDR3 loop reads CASSVRTVASNTEAFF. For the CDR3, the DNA is TGCGCCAGCAGTGTAAGGACAGTCGCCTCGAACACTGAAGCTTTCTTT.

V gene TRBV3-1 combines with J gene TRBJ2-7, with D possibly TRBD2 on 6 matching bases. V shed 0 bases and J shed 4 bases, with 10 bases lying between them. Per germline, CDR1 LGHDT and CDR2 YNNKEL (reference sequence). There are 14 residues in the CDR3. The CDR3 spells CASSQDRGLYEQYF. Here the CDR3 DNA reads TGTGCCAGCAGCCAAGATCGGGGGTTGTACGAGCAGTACTTC.

This clonotype was observed a few times. This rearrangement joins TRBV5-1 to TRBJ2-5, with no clear D. The CDR3 totals 13 residues. The germline V gene encodes CDR1 SGHRS and CDR2 YFSETQ. Trimming pared 7 bases from V and 2 bases from J, leaving 12 bases between. CDR3 in amino acids: CASRPGRQETQYF. CDR3 nucleotides: TGCGCCAGCCGCCCCGGACGACAAGAGACCCAGTACTTC.

In this sample, this clonotype turned up a few times. V gene TRBV27 combines with J gene TRBJ2-7; a possible D gene is TRBD2 (6 bases). Germline CDR1 and CDR2: MNHEY and SMNVEV (reference sequence). Trimming left V 4 bases short and J 5 bases short, with 18 bases between. The CDR3 has 15 residues. This CDR3 reads CASSSWTNPGDEQYF. The CDR3 DNA reads TGTGCCAGCAGTTCTTGGACGAACCCGGGGGACGAGCAGTACTTC.

The chain employs TRBV6-5 and TRBJ2-7; the match to TRBD1 covers 9 bases. This CDR3 region has 17 residues. V gave up 1 base and J gave up 2 bases; unmatched junction bases: 9. Germline CDR1 is MNHEY and CDR2 is SVGAGI. The CDR3 region has the DNA TGTGCCAGCAGTTACTTACCTTTCGGGACAGGGACCTACGAGCAGTACTTC. Translation: CASSYLPFGTGTYEQYF.

This clonotype was observed a handful of times. This sequence joins TRBV20-1 and TRBJ2-2; D possibly matches TRBD1 or TRBD2 (6 bases each). There are 13 residues in the CDR3. V dropped 5 bases and J dropped 4 bases, with 11 bases sitting between them. The germline CDR1 and CDR2 sequences are DFQATT and SNEGSKA (reference sequence). CDR3 region: CSAGPGATGELFF. The CDR3 nucleotides read TGCAGTGCTGGACCGGGGGCCACCGGGGAGCTGTTTTTT.

This clonotype has a count of ten or more. The chain links TRBV12-3 or TRBV12-4 to TRBJ2-1; D unclear. This CDR3 has 14 amino acids. Between the trimmed V and J ends, which lost 6 bases and 6 bases, there was a span of 15 bases. The CDR3 coding sequence is TGTGCCAGCAGCCCATCCTGGACCAGCAATGAGCAGTTCTTC. It specifies CASSPSWTSNEQFF.

This clonotype was counted ten times or more. V and J are TRBV7-6 and TRBJ2-7, with TRBD2 identical over 9 bases. Losses at the gene ends were 1 base for V and 5 bases for J; bases not matched to a gene: 3. CDR1 is SGHVS and CDR2 is FNYEAQ in the germline V gene. The CDR3 spans 14 residues. DNA for the CDR3: TGTGCCAGCAGCTTAGGCGGGAGGGGGAACGAGCAGTACTTC. This codes for CASSLGGRGNEQYF.

This clonotype appeared a few times. The chain has TRBV4-2 and TRBJ2-3, with 7 bases that match TRBD2. Losses at the gene ends were 3 bases for V and 3 bases for J; bases not matched to a gene: 3. CDR1 LGHNA and CDR2 YNFKEQ come from the germline V gene. CDR3 length: 14 amino acids. CDR3 sequence (DNA): TGTGCCAGCAGCCACCCGGGAGGTACAGATACGCAGTATTTT. Translating it yields CASSHPGGTDTQYF.

For the CDR3, the DNA is TGTGCCAGCAGTTTACGCTATCAGGGATCCTCCACAGATACGCAGTATTTT. As protein: CASSLRYQGSSTDTQYF. V and J are TRBV7-3 and TRBJ2-3; weak D call: TRBD1 (5 bases). This CDR3 is built from 17 residues. Germline V gene data show CDR1 as SGHTA and CDR2 as FQGTGA. Trimming stripped 6 bases from V and 2 bases from J, with 21 bases between.

This clonotype came up a few times. The rearrangement links TRBV2 to TRBJ2-7, with D unclear. This CDR3 contains 12 residues. Trimming left V 3 bases short and J 3 bases short, with 6 bases between. CDR1 and CDR2 (germline): SNHLY, FYNNEI. This CDR3 is CASSEIFYEQYF. DNA of the CDR3: TGTGCCAGCAGTGAGATCTTCTACGAGCAGTACTTC.

This chain joins TRBV10-2 and TRBJ1-2, with a tentative D call TRBD1 (5 bases). V was shortened by 7 bases and J by 7 bases, with 16 bases between the two germline ends. The CDR3 sequence is 13 residues long. Germline CDR1 is WSHSY and CDR2 is SAAADI. The CDR3 sequence is CASTESGDLGYTF. The CDR3 bases are TGCGCCAGCACAGAATCGGGGGATCTTGGCTACACCTTC.

This chain joins TRBV10-1 and TRBJ2-3; tentative D call: TRBD2 (5 bases). This CDR3 has 15 residues. CDR1 and CDR2 (germline): WNHNN, SYGVQD (reference sequence). With 0 bases removed from V and 2 bases from J, the gap between germline ends came to 9 bases. CDR3: CASSESLRATDTQYF. CDR3 DNA: TGCGCCAGCAGTGAGTCGCTGCGGGCCACAGATACGCAGTATTTT.

This clonotype showed up many times. The chain combines TRBV20-1 with TRBJ2-1; 10 nucleotides agree with TRBD2. The germline gives CDR1 DFQATT, CDR2 SNEGSKA (reference sequence). This CDR3 has 13 amino acids. Trimming cost V 5 bases and J 9 bases; bases outside gene matches: 7. The CDR3 DNA follows: TGCAGTGCTCAGCGGGGGGGGCGGAGTGAGCAGTTCTTC. Translation: CSAQRGGRSEQFF.

The V gene is TRBV11-2, the J gene TRBJ2-7; the D call may be TRBD1 or TRBD2 (5 bases each). V lost 3 bases and J 3 bases, leaving 18 bases between the germline ends. CDR1 is SGHAT and CDR2 is FQNNGV in the germline V gene. The length of the CDR3 is 16 residues. The chain's CDR3 is CASSFNGPGHYYEQYF. CDR3 sequence (DNA): TGTGCCAGCAGCTTCAATGGACCGGGGCACTACTACGAGCAGTACTTC. Drawing the rest from reference TRBV11-2 and TRBJ2-7, the complete variable domain is EAGVAQSPRYKIIEKRQSVAFWCNPISGHATLYWYQQILGQGPKLLIQFQNNGVVDDSQLPKDRFSAERLKGVDSTLKIQPAKLEDSAVYLCASSFNGPGHYYEQYFGPGTRLTVT.

The rearrangement joins TRBV7-9 to TRBJ2-7; TRBD2 is a possible D gene (6 bases). This CDR3 is 15 amino acids long. CDR1 is SEHNR and CDR2 is FQNEAQ in the germline V gene (reference sequence). Trimming shortened V by 2 bases and J by 3 bases, and 14 bases separated the two germline ends. The CDR3 DNA is TGTGCCAGCAGCTTATACGGCGGGGCTCACTACGAGCAGTACTTC. Amino acids: CASSLYGGAHYEQYF.

This clonotype has only a few counts. The CDR3 here is CASSQDKGTRSYEQYF. CDR3 DNA sequence: TGTGCCAGCAGCCAAGATAAAGGGACGAGATCCTACGAGCAGTACTTC. The chain employs TRBV3-1 and TRBJ2-7; either TRBD1 or TRBD2 may supply D (5 bases each). Germline CDR1 reads LGHDT; CDR2 reads YNNKEL (reference sequence). The CDR3 covers 16 residues. Between the trimmed V and J ends, which lost 0 bases and 1 base, there was a span of 13 bases.

The V gene is TRBV13, the J gene TRBJ2-5; TRBD2 matches 14 bases. Germline CDR1 and CDR2: PRHDT and FYEKMQ (reference sequence). J lost 5 bases, V lost 5 bases, and 10 bases had no gene match. The CDR3 is 17 amino acids. CDR3 DNA sequence: TGTGCCAGCAGCCAGCGACTAGCGGGAGGGCCGGGGGAGACCCAGTACTTC. Translation gives CASSQRLAGGPGETQYF.

There are a few counts of this clonotype. The V and J genes are TRBV12-3 or TRBV12-4 and TRBJ1-1; D might be TRBD1 (6 bases). Trimming removed 0 bases at V and 11 bases at J, with 10 bases between. The CDR3 spans 12 residues. The DNA for the CDR3 is TGTGCCAGCAGTTTAGCAGGGGGTGGGGCTTTCTTT. Protein: CASSLAGGGAFF.

This clonotype was counted many times. The V gene is TRBV5-1, the J gene TRBJ1-2; D not certain. CDR1 SGHRS and CDR2 YFSETQ come from the germline V gene. The CDR3 totals 13 residues. Deletions cut 0 bases from V and 8 bases from J, with 11 bases between. The CDR3 region has the DNA TGCGCCAGCAGCTTGGTTGGGGTACGCGGCTACACCTTC. This codes for CASSLVGVRGYTF.

This clonotype was observed a few times. The CDR3 sequence: CASSLFRQGMEDGYTF. The CDR3 DNA reads as TGTGCCAGCAGTTTATTCCGACAGGGTATGGAGGATGGCTACACCTTC. This chain connects TRBV27 to TRBJ1-2, with 7 positions matching TRBD1. The trim removed 1 base at V and 6 bases at J, leaving 11 bases unmatched. The CDR3 sequence is 16 residues long. The germline V gene encodes CDR1 MNHEY and CDR2 SMNVEV (reference sequence).

This clonotype showed up just a few times. The chain has TRBV7-9 and TRBJ1-5; D ambiguous. The germline V and J ends were trimmed by 3 bases and 3 bases, with 6 bases remaining between them. This CDR3 spans 13 amino acids. CDR1 SEHNR and CDR2 FQNEAQ come from the germline V gene (reference sequence). The CDR3 loop reads CASSFSINQPQHF. CDR3 DNA sequence: TGTGCCAGCAGCTTCTCTATCAATCAGCCCCAGCATTTT.

The gene calls are TRBV5-1 and TRBJ2-3; 11 bases are a match to TRBD2. V lost 2 bases, J lost 0 bases, and 2 bases stayed unmatched. Germline V gene lookup returns CDR1 SGHRS and CDR2 YFSETQ. This CDR3 is built from 16 residues. The CDR3 here is CASSFGTSGSTDTQYF. For the CDR3, the DNA is TGCGCCAGCAGCTTCGGGACTAGCGGTAGCACAGATACGCAGTATTTT.

This clonotype was seen only a few times. This chain links TRBV12-3 or TRBV12-4 with TRBJ1-2; D unclear. The V end was cut by 6 bases, the J end by 0 bases, with 17 bases between. This CDR3 is built from 16 residues. The CDR3 DNA reads as TGTGCCAGCAGCTACCGGTGCCCTGGACCTAACTATGGCTACACCTTC. As protein: CASSYRCPGPNYGYTF.

The chain carries TRBV28 and TRBJ2-7, with 9 bases aligning to TRBD2. Trimming took 4 bases from V and 0 from J; bases not matched to a gene: 4. The CDR3 spans 15 residues. Germline V gene lookup returns CDR1 MDHEN and CDR2 SYDVKM. Written as DNA, the CDR3 is TGTGCCAGCAGTTCCCTAGCGGGACACTCCTACGAGCAGTACTTC. Its protein product is CASSSLAGHSYEQYF.

This clonotype was seen only a few times. This chain links TRBV15 with TRBJ2-5, with D possibly matching TRBD1 (5 bases). V was pared by 8 bases and J by 2 bases, with 21 bases between. There are 16 residues in the CDR3. Germline lookup yields CDR1 LNHNV and CDR2 YYDKDF (reference sequence). The CDR3 DNA follows: TGTGCCACCTGGTCGGGTGAGCTGGGGCGTCAAGAGACCCAGTACTTC. Translated, it gives CATWSGELGRQETQYF.

This clonotype has only a few counts. The chain has TRBV7-9 and TRBJ1-4; 8 nucleotides match TRBD1. The V and J ends lost 3 bases and 8 bases, in that order; junction bases with no gene match: 2. Germline loops: CDR1 SEHNR, CDR2 FQNEAQ (reference sequence). The CDR3 sequence is 13 residues long. The CDR3 reads CASSLGQEEKLFF. In DNA form, the CDR3 reads TGTGCCAGCAGCTTGGGACAGGAAGAAAAACTGTTTTTT.

This clonotype appeared a few times. The V call is TRBV5-1, the J call TRBJ2-5, with 13 bases fitting TRBD2. The V gene end was trimmed by 3 bases and the J gene end by 5 bases; junction bases not matched to a gene: 7. The length of the CDR3 is 16 residues. CDR1 SGHRS and CDR2 YFSETQ come from the germline V gene. The CDR3 sequence is CASSWGTSGIPETQYF. CDR3 DNA sequence: TGCGCCAGCAGCTGGGGGACTAGCGGGATACCCGAGACCCAGTACTTC.

The chain carries TRBV7-9 and TRBJ2-5, with 10 bases aligning to TRBD1. CDR3 length: 16 residues. Germline values: CDR1 SEHNR, CDR2 FQNEAQ (reference sequence). The J segment lost 2 bases and the V segment lost 3 bases, leaving 6 bases of the junction unmatched. In DNA, the CDR3 is TGTGCCAGCAGCTTGGGGGACAGGGGTAGACAAGAGACCCAGTACTTC. Its protein is CASSLGDRGRQETQYF.